Listed below are T cell receptor beta chains from one sample, sequenced in a study of CD8+CD57+ T cells in acquired aplastic anemia. TCRdb ran MiXCR on the reads and lists one entry per CDR3 protein. The repertoire holds some 410,000 distinct CDR3 sequences, about 70% seen once, with under 4.5% in the top ten. The source material was sorted CD4+, CD8+, or CD8+CD57+ T cells (not recorded which) from PBMCs. Receptor source: a human donor in good health, serving as a control. CDR3s include the opening cysteine and the closing phenylalanine or tryptophan. The D gene is left open where the match is weak. For some rows the clone size is stated as once, few or many, or as a class when expanded; others skip it.

V gene	D gene	clone size	J gene	CDR3 protein	CDR3 DNA
TRBV20-1	TRBD1	NA	TRBJ2-5	CSARRTGGPQYF	TGCAGTGCTCGAAGGACAGGGGGGCCCCAGTACTTC
TRBV7-3	NA	NA	TRBJ1-1	CASSTLPGVAATEAFF	TGTGCCAGCAGCACGCTGCCCGGAGTCGCGGCCACTGAAGCTTTCTTT
TRBV7-9	TRBD2	NA	TRBJ2-7	CASSPGLAGAGYEQYF	TGTGCCAGCAGCCCAGGACTAGCGGGAGCGGGTTACGAGCAGTACTTC
TRBV6-6	TRBD2	NA	TRBJ2-1	CASRTEGLARNEQFF	TGTGCCAGCAGGACGGAGGGACTAGCCAGGAATGAGCAGTTCTTC
TRBV10-3	TRBD1	NA	TRBJ2-3	CASRDTGGTDTQYF	TGTGCCAGCAGAGACACAGGGGGCACAGATACGCAGTATTTT
TRBV7-2	NA	few	TRBJ2-5	CASSLEGSETQYF	TGTGCCAGCAGCTTAGAGGGAAGCGAGACCCAGTACTTC
TRBV5-6	NA	NA	TRBJ1-2	CASSFPRTLTTNFYGYTF	TGTGCCAGCAGTTTTCCGAGGACACTGACCACGAATTTCTATGGCTACACCTTC
TRBV19	NA	NA	TRBJ1-2	CASSSSFSGNTF	TGTGCCAGTAGTAGCAGTTTCTCTGGAAACACCTTC
TRBV5-1	NA	once	TRBJ2-7	CASSPGLTGASYEQYF	TGTGCCAGCAGCCCGGGACTAACAGGGGCGTCCTACGAGCAGTACTTC
TRBV2	NA	many	TRBJ1-1	CASTDALWNTEAFF	TGTGCCAGCACCGACGCCCTGTGGAACACTGAAGCTTTCTTT
TRBV20-1	NA	NA	TRBJ1-1	CSASVSQDTQAFF	TGCAGTGCTAGTGTTAGCCAGGACACGCAAGCTTTCTTT
TRBV7-2	NA	NA	TRBJ2-7	CASSPTSGATDKQYF	TGTGCCAGCAGCCCCACGAGCGGCGCCACAGATAAGCAGTACTTC
TRBV5-1	NA	many	TRBJ1-1	CASSLGGVENTEAFF	TGCGCCAGCAGCTTGGGGGGGGTGGAGAACACTGAAGCTTTCTTT
TRBV10-2	NA	few	TRBJ1-1	CASSEFGNTEALF	TGCGCCAGCAGTGAGTTTGGGAACACTGAAGCTCTCTTT
TRBV7-2	NA	NA	TRBJ2-7	CASSASGLYGQYF	TGTGCCAGCAGCGCAAGCGGATTGTACGGGCAGTACTTC
TRBV7-2	TRBD1	NA	TRBJ1-1	CASSFQGGYEQYFFF	TGTGCCAGCAGCTTCCAGGGGGGCTACGAGCAGTACTTCTTCTTT
TRBV9	NA	NA	TRBJ2-2	CASSDAPGAGQPRDTGELFF	TGTGCCAGCAGCGACGCCCCAGGGGCAGGGCAGCCCCGAGACACCGGGGAGCTGTTTTTT
TRBV19	NA	many	TRBJ2-1	CASSLPGRGQVRHNEQFF	TGTGCCAGTAGTCTACCGGGCAGGGGACAAGTTCGACACAATGAGCAGTTCTTC
TRBV24-1	NA	NA	TRBJ2-7	CATSEEGGHEQYF	TGTGCCACCAGTGAGGAAGGGGGTCATGAGCAGTACTTC
TRBV7-9	NA	many	TRBJ1-4	CASSLGGGRGEKLFF	TGTGCCAGCAGCTTAGGTGGGGGAAGAGGTGAAAAACTGTTTTTT
TRBV20-1	NA	NA	TRBJ1-5	CSASPGRSSNQPQHF	TGCAGTGCTAGTCCCGGGAGATCTAGCAATCAGCCCCAGCATTTT
TRBV6-1	TRBD1	few	TRBJ2-5	CEPQGQEIPIIQETQYF	TGTGAACCCCAGGGACAGGAGATTCCTATTATCCAAGAGACCCAGTACTTC
TRBV5-5	NA	many	TRBJ2-5	CASSLEVVQETQYF	TGTGCCAGCAGCTTGGAGGTAGTTCAAGAGACCCAGTACTTC
TRBV18	TRBD1	NA	TRBJ1-1	CASSPTGTGRMNTEAFF	TGTGCCAGCTCACCCACGGGGACAGGGAGAATGAACACTGAAGCTTTCTTT
TRBV9	NA	NA	TRBJ2-7	CASSGQGEEHQQYF	TGTGCCAGCAGCGGCCAGGGAGAGGAGCACCAGCAGTACTTC
TRBV20-1	NA	NA	TRBJ1-2	CSARGPNTPGYTF	TGCAGTGCTAGAGGGCCCAATACACCCGGCTACACCTTC
TRBV11-2	NA	few	TRBJ2-5	CASSLETGQWETQYF	TGTGCCAGCAGCTTAGAGACAGGCCAGTGGGAGACCCAGTACTTC
TRBV10-3	NA	NA	TRBJ1-3	CAISESRDGHSGNTIYF	TGTGCCATCAGTGAGTCCCGGGACGGCCACTCTGGAAACACCATATATTTT
TRBV5-8	NA	NA	TRBJ1-2	CASSRDITCGYTF	TGTGCCAGTAGCAGGGACATCACCTGTGGCTACACCTTC
TRBV20-1	TRBD1	many	TRBJ1-6	CSARDRGSPLHF	TGCAGTGCAAGGGACAGGGGTTCACCCCTCCACTTT
TRBV4-2	NA	NA	TRBJ2-5	CASSQDFGGSETQYF	TGTGCCAGCAGCCAAGATTTCGGGGGTTCAGAGACCCAGTACTTC
TRBV27	NA	NA	TRBJ2-1	CASTELGLRAINEQFF	TGTGCCAGCACCGAGTTAGGACTCCGAGCAATCAATGAGCAGTTCTTC
TRBV6-5	NA	NA	TRBJ1-5	CASPYAGPQHF	TGTGCCAGCCCCTACGCTGGGCCCCAGCATTTT
TRBV9	NA	NA	TRBJ2-1	CASSVYPTGLDNEQFF	TGTGCCAGCAGCGTATACCCGACAGGTCTTGACAATGAGCAGTTCTTC
TRBV11-3	NA	few	TRBJ2-3	CASSETRHSSTDTQYF	TGTGCCAGCAGTGAAACGAGACACTCTAGCACAGATACGCAGTATTTT
TRBV2	TRBD1	NA	TRBJ1-1	CASTVDRALGTEAFF	TGTGCCAGCACCGTCGACAGGGCGCTGGGCACTGAAGCTTTCTTT